A single sample is the source of the 24 T cell receptor beta chains below, sequenced in a study of regulatory T cells in long-lasting Graves disease. TCR beta libraries were built with iRepertoire HTBI primers and Arm-PCR of CDR3 regions. TCRdb analysed the multiplex PCR reads with MiXCR anew, one entry per CDR3 protein. The repertoire includes around 250,000 distinct CDR3 sequences, 15% to 20% of them detected once, and roughly a fifth sits in the top ten. Documented time point: newly diagnosed GD, antithyroid drugs for less than 3 months. From PBMCs, RNA was extracted and then used to make the TCR library. The starting material was peripheral blood mononuclear cells (PBMCs), obtained at new diagnosis, from a patient treated with antithyroid drugs. These receptor sequences come from a female donor with Graves disease.

This clonotype was counted ten times or more. The V gene is TRBV20-1, the J gene TRBJ2-2; weak D call: TRBD2 (6 bases). The CDR3 sequence is 12 residues long. Germline assignment: CDR1 DFQATT and CDR2 SNEGSKA (reference sequence). The V gene lost 3 bases and the J gene lost 6 bases, with 8 bases spanning the gap. The CDR3 region is CSARRGPGELFF. CDR3 nucleotides: TGCAGTGCTAGGCGGGGTCCCGGGGAGCTGTTTTTT.

In its sample, this clonotype was seen many times. The chain combines TRBV6-5 with TRBJ1-2; D call uncertain. Germline V lookup: CDR1 MNHEY, CDR2 SVGAGI. This CDR3 is 15 amino acids long. Trimming stripped 2 bases from V and 4 bases from J, with 14 bases between. CDR3 coding DNA: TGTGCCAGCAGTTACCGCGCCAGAGACCTCTATGGCTACACCTTC. It translates to CASSYRARDLYGYTF.

This clonotype has only a few counts. This may arise from a read error, as a much more abundant clone is one base away. The chain has TRBV6-1 and TRBJ1-5; no reliable D call. The CDR3 is made up of 17 amino acids. Germline loops: CDR1 MNHNS, CDR2 SASEGT. Here the CDR3 reads CANSRGRYGESNQPQHF. DNA for the CDR3: TGTGCCAACAGTCGAGGACGGTACGGGGAGAGCAATCAGCCCCAGCATTTT.

This clonotype was observed many times. The chain is built from TRBV15 and TRBJ1-2; tentative D call: TRBD1 (5 bases). The germline gives CDR1 LNHNV, CDR2 YYDKDF (reference sequence). The CDR3 sequence is 14 residues long. The germline V and J ends were trimmed by 9 bases and 6 bases, with 20 bases remaining between them. CDR3 coding DNA: TGTGCCACAAAGCAAAGAAGGGGCCAGGATGGCTACACCTTC. Protein: CATKQRRGQDGYTF.

This clonotype was observed many times. V is TRBV20-1 and J is TRBJ1-1; TRBD1 matches at 8 bases. The CDR3 spans 18 residues. Germline CDR1 and CDR2: DFQATT and SNEGSKA (reference sequence). V lost 0 bases and J lost 5; bases outside the gene matches: 17. The CDR3 bases are TGCAGTGCTAGAGATCGGCCCGGGAACAGGGGGGCGCTGACTGAAGCTTTCTTT. This codes for CSARDRPGNRGALTEAFF.

This clonotype was recorded at least ten times. The rearrangement links TRBV19 to TRBJ2-3; 9 bases are a match to TRBD1. Germline V gives CDR1 LNHDA, CDR2 SQIVND (reference sequence). The CDR3 is 15 residues long. J lost 3 bases, V lost 2 bases, and 3 bases had no gene match. CDR3 sequence (DNA): TGTGCCAGTAGTATAAGGACAGGGGCGACAGATACGCAGTATTTT. Translated: CASSIRTGATDTQYF. The whole variable domain, filled in from reference TRBV19 and TRBJ2-3, reads DGGITQSPKYLFRKEGQNVTLSCEQNLNHDAMYWYRQDPGQGLRLIYYSQIVNDFQKGDIAEGYSVSREKKESFPLTVTSAQKNPTAFYLCASSIRTGATDTQYFGPGTRLTVL.

This clonotype was observed at least ten times. The rearrangement joins TRBV7-8 to TRBJ2-7; D remains ambiguous. V shed 3 bases and J shed 2 bases, with 11 bases lying between them. This CDR3 spans 14 amino acids. Per germline, CDR1 SGHVS and CDR2 FQNEAQ. The CDR3 spells CASSFYGGTYEQYF. The DNA for the CDR3 is TGTGCCAGCAGCTTTTACGGTGGGACCTACGAGCAGTACTTC.

This clonotype was seen at least ten times. The chain has TRBV11-2 and TRBJ1-1, with D perhaps TRBD1 (6 bases). The CDR3 runs 16 residues. Trimming removed 10 bases from V and 0 bases from J, with 21 bases in between. Germline loops: CDR1 SGHAT, CDR2 FQNNGV. CDR3 loop: CATKTIPGAVNTEAFF. CDR3 DNA: TGTGCCACCAAAACTATCCCAGGGGCGGTGAACACTGAAGCTTTCTTT.

At least ten counts were recorded for this clonotype. This sequence joins TRBV7-9 and TRBJ2-7; possible D gene TRBD2, 7 bases. V lost 5 bases, J lost 6 bases, and 20 bases lay in between. There are 15 residues in the CDR3. Germline CDR1 and CDR2: SEHNR and FQNEAQ (reference sequence). The CDR3 loop is CASSLSRGAESEQYF. CDR3 bases: TGTGCCAGCAGCCTCAGCCGGGGGGCTGAAAGCGAGCAGTACTTC.

Details on this clonotype: A clone one base away is much larger, so this may be a read error. The chain uses TRBV6-1 and TRBJ1-1, with D possibly matching TRBD1 (5 bases). CDR1 is MNHNS, CDR2 SASEGT, per germline. The CDR3 length is 14 residues. The DNA for the CDR3 is TGTGCCAGCAGAGGGGCGGATATGAACACTGAAGCTTCCTTT. This codes for CASRGADMNTEASF.

This clonotype was recorded at least ten times. The gene calls are TRBV7-2 and TRBJ2-3; TRBD2 agrees at 7 bases. The CDR3 is 15 amino acids. The V and J ends lost 2 bases and 2 bases, in that order; junction bases with no gene match: 4. Germline-derived CDR1 and CDR2 are SGHTA and FQGNSA. Here the CDR3 reads CASSLSSGVTDTQYF. DNA for the CDR3: TGTGCCAGCAGCTTATCTAGCGGAGTCACAGATACGCAGTATTTT.

This clonotype was counted many times. The chain carries TRBV6-9 and TRBJ1-1; 7 nucleotides match TRBD1. The CDR3 covers 15 residues. J gave up 4 bases and V 3 bases, and 8 bases lay outside the gene matches. Per the germline V gene, CDR1 is MNHGY and CDR2 is SVAAGI. The chain's CDR3 is CASSYSKGASTEAFF. Written as DNA, the CDR3 is TGTGCCAGCAGTTACTCGAAGGGGGCGAGCACTGAAGCTTTCTTT.

There are many counts of this clonotype. This chain uses TRBV7-2 with TRBJ2-3; TRBD2 agrees at 15 bases. In germline, CDR1 is SGHTA, CDR2 FQGNSA. Trimming removed 3 bases from V and 4 bases from J; junction bases left unmatched: 8. The CDR3 is made up of 18 amino acids. The CDR3 loop reads CASSFLGLAGGEADTQYF. CDR3 DNA: TGTGCCAGCAGCTTCCTGGGACTAGCGGGAGGAGAAGCAGATACGCAGTATTTT.

This clonotype showed up many times. J is TRBJ2-1 and V is TRBV7-9; TRBD2 agrees at 7 bases. V shed 1 base, J shed 3 bases, and the junction held 6 bases outside the gene matches. Germline CDR1 and CDR2: SEHNR and FQNEAQ (reference sequence). CDR3 length: 16 residues. The CDR3 DNA is TGTGCCAGCAGCTTAGGGGCTAGCGGTAACTACAATGAGCAGTTCTTC. Its translation: CASSLGASGNYNEQFF.

This clonotype has at least ten counts. The chain recombines TRBV30 with TRBJ1-6; 8 nucleotides line up with TRBD1. The V gene end was trimmed by 3 bases and the J gene end by 10 bases; junction bases not matched to a gene: 8. The CDR3 loop spans 14 amino acids. CDR1 is GTSNPN, CDR2 SVGIG, per germline (reference sequence). The CDR3 reads CAWRPRGRWSPLHF. CDR3 DNA: TGTGCCTGGAGGCCCAGGGGGCGTTGGTCACCCCTCCACTTT. Full variable domain (rest looked up from reference TRBV30 and TRBJ1-6): SQTIHQWPATLVQPVGSPLSLECTVEGTSNPNLYWYRQAAGRGLQLLFYSVGIGQISSEVPQNLSASRPQDRQFILSSKKLLLSDSGFYLCAWRPRGRWSPLHFGNGTRLTVT.

At least ten counts were recorded for this clonotype. The chain has TRBV6-2 or TRBV6-3 and TRBJ2-7, with 9 bases identical to TRBD1. The CDR3 has 19 amino acids. Germline V gene lookup returns CDR1 MNHEY and CDR2 SVGEGT. Trimming took 5 bases from V and 6 from J; bases not matched to a gene: 23. This CDR3 is CASSEAPRLSGTGHREQYF. In nucleotides, the CDR3 is TGTGCCAGCAGTGAAGCCCCTCGCCTCTCGGGGACAGGGCATCGCGAGCAGTACTTC.

This clonotype was seen repeatedly, ten times or more. The chain has TRBV5-1 and TRBJ1-4; maybe TRBD1 (5 bases). Trimming cost V 7 bases and J 4 bases, with 8 bases left between them. The germline CDR1 and CDR2 sequences are SGHRS and YFSETQ. The length of the CDR3 is 12 residues. Here the CDR3 reads CASRGGNEKLFF. DNA of the CDR3: TGCGCCAGCCGCGGGGGTAATGAAAAACTGTTTTTT.

This clonotype was seen at least ten times. This chain uses TRBV20-1 with TRBJ2-7; 8 bases agree with TRBD1. Germline V gene sequence: CDR1 DFQATT, CDR2 SNEGSKA (reference sequence). Trimming at V came to 6 bases and at J to 1 base, leaving 2 bases not matched to a gene. The CDR3 contains 12 residues. The CDR3 region has the DNA TGCAGTGCAGGGACAGGTTCCTACGAGCAGTACTTC. It encodes CSAGTGSYEQYF.

The sample holds many counts of this clonotype. This chain connects TRBV9 to TRBJ2-5; 8 bases map to TRBD1. Germline V CDR1 and CDR2: SGDLS, YYNGEE. The CDR3 is made up of 16 amino acids. J lost 5 bases, V lost 1 base, and 10 bases had no gene match. CDR3 coding DNA: TGTGCCAGCAGCGTATCTCCAGGGGGCGCATCGGAGACCCAGTACTTC. It codes for CASSVSPGGASETQYF.

This clonotype turned up a few times. The CDR3, as DNA: TGTGCCAGCAGCCCCCTAGCGGGAGGGGGGTACGAGCAGTACTTC. It codes for CASSPLAGGGYEQYF. This rearrangement joins TRBV9 to TRBJ2-7; TRBD2 aligns across 12 bases. J gave up 4 bases and V 4 bases, and 6 bases lay outside the gene matches. Germline assignment: CDR1 SGDLS and CDR2 YYNGEE. This CDR3 has 15 amino acids.

This clonotype appeared many times. The V call is TRBV28, the J call TRBJ2-3, with TRBD2 matching over 14 bases. After removal of 6 bases from V and 4 bases from J, the junction contained 9 bases not matched to a gene. Germline V gene sequence: CDR1 MDHEN, CDR2 SYDVKM. This CDR3 has 17 residues. CDR3 region: CASRIRTSGRYADTQYF. The DNA of the CDR3 is TGTGCCAGCAGAATTAGGACTAGCGGGAGGTACGCAGATACGCAGTATTTT. The full variable domain, rest sourced from reference TRBV28 and TRBJ2-3, is DVKVTQSSRYLVKRTGEKVFLECVQDMDHENMFWYRQDPGLGLRLIYFSYDVKMKEKGDIPEGYSVSREKKERFSLILESASTNQTSMYLCASRIRTSGRYADTQYFGPGTRLTVL.

This clonotype showed up many times. The CDR3 nucleotides read TGCAGCGTTGTTCTCGGGAACACTGAAGCTTTCTTT. Its protein is CSVVLGNTEAFF. This chain connects TRBV29-1 to TRBJ1-1; D gene uncertain. The CDR3 length is 12 residues. The germline CDR1 and CDR2 sequences are SQVTM and ANQGSEA. V lost 4 bases, J lost 1 base, and 7 bases lay in between.

This clonotype was found many times. V usage is TRBV19 and J usage is TRBJ1-3; no reliable D call. From germline, CDR1 is LNHDA and CDR2 SQIVND (reference sequence). With 7 bases removed from V and 0 bases from J, the gap between germline ends came to 10 bases. This CDR3 region has 14 residues. CDR3 amino acids: CASTSATSGNTIYF. The CDR3 coding sequence is TGTGCCAGTACCTCCGCCACCTCTGGAAACACCATATATTTT.

V and J are TRBV2 and TRBJ2-3; 7 bases are shared with TRBD2. The CDR3 covers 16 residues. Per germline, CDR1 SNHLY and CDR2 FYNNEI. Unmatched junction bases numbered 4, after V lost 1 base and J lost 0 bases. This CDR3 reads CASSEDPSGSTDTQYF. The CDR3 DNA reads TGTGCCAGCAGTGAAGATCCTAGCGGAAGCACAGATACGCAGTATTTT.